This T cell receptor (beta chain) was identified in a study of OX40 agonist ivuxolimab in advanced cancers. Study-wide context: Ivuxolimab was an agonistic, fully human IgG2 monoclonal antibody directed against OX40 (CD134), a costimulatory receptor. Intravenous ivuxolimab was administered to patients every 2 weeks at six dose levels: 0.01, 0.1, 0.3, 1.5, 3 and 10 mg/kg. Peripheral TCRbeta sequencing aimed to test whether ivuxolimab altered TCR sequence diversity and caused clonal T-cell expansion. The paper reports the monotherapy dose-escalation portion (N of about 47 patients) of the phase I ivuxolimab trial. Of the 50 or so patients in dose escalation, about 20 had hepatocellular carcinoma, about 15 had melanoma, 9 had renal cell carcinoma and 9 had head and neck cancer. Prior anti-PD-1, anti-PD-L1 or anti-CTLA-4 therapy was permitted, and checkpoint inhibitors had been received by around 40% of dose-escalation patients. A male proportion of around 80% and a mean age of 60 years, ranging from 23 to 79, were recorded for the dose-escalation cohort. Partial responses were achieved by three dose-escalation patients, of whom one had hepatocellular carcinoma and two had cutaneous melanoma.

To sequence the TCRbeta CDR3 region, genomic DNA was isolated from the sorted cells. TCRbeta CDR3 regions were sequenced using the immunoSEQ Assay. The immuneACCESS repertoire file appears here via TCRdb, limited to in-frame rearrangements. These files lack a portion of the clones; in checked studies, under half of the deficit traces to unresolved V genes, and the cause of the others is not known. In this sample the table shows approximately 65,000 clones, approximately 89% of which occur a single time. The ten top clones hold 0.85% to 1.2% of the sample. Patients with autoimmune disease history or receiving systemic immunosuppression were excluded from the trial. Peripheral blood for TCR sequencing was drawn from every dose cohort at baseline, at cycle 4 day 1 and at cycle 7 day 1. Samples came from an open-label, multicenter, first-in-human phase I dose-escalation trial of ivuxolimab. Adults with locally advanced or metastatic head and neck squamous cell, hepatocellular, melanoma or renal cell carcinoma were enrolled in the trial. CD4+ and CD8+ T cells were sorted separately from peripheral blood before TCR sequencing.

The CDR3 runs 16 amino acids, cysteine and phenylalanine included. Left in the record is the CDR3 DNA by itself, 48 bases read in frame from the first base. Sequences SGHRS (CDR1) and YFSETQ (CDR2) are obtained from the germline V gene. In the case of this clone: Its antigen is still unknown. One end of the junction does not line up with germline, which may come from a read error.

Beyond this particular receptor, the publication reports: At doses of 0.1 to 3.0 mg/kg, clonal expansion of both CD4+ and CD8+ blood T cells was observed from baseline to week 6. On average, CD8+ T cells showed more expanded clones than CD4+ T cells after ivuxolimab. In partial responders in the 0.1-3.0 mg/kg groups, normalized peripheral clonal expansion was found to be among the lowest, especially among CD8+ T cells. The antigen specificity of the peripheral T cells that underwent clonal expansion was not determined. Low levels of normalized T-cell clonal expansion were also shown by some nonresponding patients.

This clonotype was obtained from an adult with an advanced solid tumor such as melanoma, head and neck, liver or kidney cancer. This chain joins TRBV5-1 to TRBJ1-1, with the identity of the D gene unclear. The sequencing here drew on CD4+ or CD8+ T cells sorted from blood, taken in a trial of the OX40 agonist ivuxolimab. The CDR3 here reads CASSFSVRDLNTEALF. The nucleotides are TGCGCCAGCAGCTTTTCCGTACGGGATTTGAACACTGAAGCTCTCTTT.